The rows below give T cell receptor beta chains drawn from one sample of a study of T cells in Graves' hyperthyroidism and ophthalmopathy. TCRdb reprocessed the multiplex PCR reads via MiXCR and lists one record per CDR3 protein. The sample has under 350,000 distinct CDR3 sequences; 18% are singletons. Sequenced: blood. The receptors derive from a woman aged 45 to 65 with Graves' hyperthyroidism. Each CDR3 is given with its conserved first and last residue. D genes are given only for firm matches. Size values are once, few and many counts, or a class for expanded clones, and some rows have none.

d_gene	v_gene	abundance	j_gene	CDR3aa	CDR3nt
NA	TRBV5-6	many	TRBJ2-1	CASSLVVANEQFF	TGTGCCAGCAGCTTGGTGGTAGCGAATGAGCAGTTCTTC
TRBD1	TRBV12-3/TRBV12-4	many	TRBJ2-5	CASTNNWQGARETQYF	TGTGCCAGCACCAACAATTGGCAGGGGGCCCGGGAGACCCAGTACTTC
TRBD1	TRBV7-9	NA	TRBJ1-2	CASSWDSHGYTF	TGTGCCAGCAGCTGGGACAGCCATGGCTACACCTTC
TRBD1	TRBV2	few	TRBJ2-5	CASRGQQETQYF	TGTGCCAGCAGGGGACAGCAAGAGACCCAGTACTTC
NA	TRBV6-1	many	TRBJ2-4	CASSEARPLEAGAAKNIQYF	TGTGCCAGCAGTGAAGCGAGGCCCCTGGAGGCAGGGGCGGCCAAAAACATTCAGTACTTC
NA	TRBV30	NA	TRBJ2-7	CAWGKHSSYEQYF	TGTGCCTGGGGGAAACACTCCTCCTACGAGCAGTACTTC
NA	TRBV6-1	NA	TRBJ2-4	CASSTEGLAKNIQYF	TGTGCCAGCAGTACCGAGGGTCTAGCCAAAAACATTCAGTACTTC
TRBD1	TRBV2	few	TRBJ2-7	CASSLQGIYEQYF	TGTGCCAGCAGTTTACAGGGGATCTACGAGCAGTACTTC
TRBD1	TRBV20-1	NA	TRBJ2-4	CSASAGTGENIQYF	TGCAGTGCTAGTGCCGGGACAGGCGAAAACATTCAGTACTTC
TRBD2	TRBV6-2/TRBV6-3	NA	TRBJ2-1	CASSLLAGIEDEQFF	TGTGCCAGCAGCCTACTAGCGGGGATAGAGGATGAGCAGTTCTTC
TRBD1	TRBV20-1	many	TRBJ2-5	CSARHDRGQGTQYF	TGCAGTGCTAGACATGACAGGGGGCAAGGGACCCAGTACTTC
NA	TRBV10-3	NA	TRBJ1-5	CPISESDDSNQPQHF	TGTCCCATCAGTGAGTCGGATGATAGCAATCAGCCCCAGCATTTT
NA	TRBV6-1	NA	TRBJ1-3	CASSLGVPSSGNTIYF	TGTGCCAGCAGTTTAGGGGTCCCCTCCTCTGGAAACACCATATATTTT
NA	TRBV27	many	TRBJ1-5	CASSLGVHQPQHF	TGTGCCAGCAGTTTGGGGGTTCACCAGCCCCAGCATTTT
NA	TRBV3-1	many	TRBJ1-1	CASSQNRADTEAFF	TGTGCCAGCAGCCAAAACAGGGCAGACACTGAAGCTTTCTTT
NA	TRBV10-3	few	TRBJ2-3	CAISKTGGISTDTQYF	TGTGCCATCAGCAAGACAGGTGGGATTTCCACAGATACGCAGTATTTT
TRBD1	TRBV12-3/TRBV12-4	few	TRBJ1-3	CASSLSGQGAIGGNTIYF	TGTGCCAGCAGTTTATCGGGACAGGGGGCCATCGGCGGAAACACCATATATTTT
NA	TRBV5-1	many	TRBJ1-6	CASSLVEGKGSPLHF	TGCGCCAGCAGCTTGGTGGAGGGGAAAGGTTCACCCCTCCACTTT
TRBD1	TRBV6-1	many	TRBJ1-5	CASKKGTGGTNQPQHF	TGTGCCAGCAAAAAGGGGACAGGGGGCACCAATCAGCCCCAGCATTTT
NA	TRBV2	NA	TRBJ2-1	CASRERDSSYNEQFF	TGTGCCAGCAGGGAGAGGGACTCCTCCTACAATGAGCAGTTCTTC
TRBD2	TRBV5-1	many	TRBJ2-1	CASSRGLAGGLEQFF	TGCGCCAGCAGCCGGGGACTAGCGGGAGGGCTTGAGCAGTTCTTC
NA	TRBV20-1	NA	TRBJ2-7	CSARDLGDSSYEQYF	TGCAGTGCTAGAGATCTTGGGGATAGCTCCTACGAGCAGTACTTC
NA	TRBV2	many	TRBJ1-2	CASLRGDGGYTF	TGTGCCAGCCTCCGTGGGGACGGTGGCTACACCTTC
NA	TRBV11-2	many	TRBJ2-2	CASSFNRVPGELFF	TGTGCCAGCAGCTTTAACAGGGTCCCCGGGGAGCTGTTTTTT
TRBD1	TRBV30	many	TRBJ2-3	CAWRKRQGSTDTQYF	TGTGCCTGGAGGAAAAGACAGGGAAGCACAGATACGCAGTATTTT
TRBD1	TRBV10-3	many	TRBJ2-1	CAISRDRENEQFF	TGTGCCATCAGCCGGGACAGAGAGAATGAGCAGTTCTTC
NA	TRBV5-1	many	TRBJ2-5	CASSLLSWRETQYF	TGCGCCAGCAGCTTGCTGTCGTGGCGGGAGACCCAGTACTTC
NA	TRBV10-1	many	TRBJ1-6	CASSESIGGQTPLHF	TGCGCCAGCAGTGAGTCGATCGGAGGGCAGACACCCCTCCACTTT
NA	TRBV7-9	NA	TRBJ2-3	CASGLSTDTQYF	TGTGCCAGCGGTCTGAGCACAGATACGCAGTATTTT
NA	TRBV5-1	NA	TRBJ2-5	CASDSGTQETQYF	TGCGCCAGCGATTCGGGAACTCAAGAGACCCAGTACTTC
TRBD1	TRBV24-1	many	TRBJ2-1	CATSDAGTADNEQFF	TGTGCCACCAGTGACGCCGGGACAGCAGACAATGAGCAGTTCTTC
NA	TRBV28	few	TRBJ1-4	CASSHRAANEKLFF	TGTGCCAGCAGTCACAGGGCTGCTAATGAAAAACTGTTTTTT
TRBD1	TRBV10-2	few	TRBJ1-4	CASSEWGTDPTNEKLFF	TGCGCCAGCAGTGAGTGGGGGACAGATCCAACTAATGAAAAACTGTTTTTT
TRBD1	TRBV6-5	once	TRBJ1-4	CASSSLRQGAGKLFF	TGTGCCAGCAGTTCACTACGACAGGGGGCAGGAAAACTGTTTTTT
NA	TRBV12-3/TRBV12-4	many	TRBJ1-4	CASNQKGRDSNEKLFF	TGTGCCAGCAATCAAAAGGGCAGGGACTCTAATGAAAAACTGTTTTTT
NA	TRBV7-9	few	TRBJ2-3	CASSAIGVPPSGSSTDTQYF	TGTGCCAGCAGCGCAATCGGAGTTCCCCCTTCGGGATCTAGCACAGATACGCAGTATTTT
NA	TRBV5-1	many	TRBJ2-3	CASSLSGEDTQYF	TGCGCCAGCAGCTTGTCAGGGGAAGATACGCAGTATTTT
NA	TRBV7-9	many	TRBJ1-1	CASSLEGHSISKDTEAFF	TGTGCCAGCAGCTTAGAGGGACACTCAATAAGTAAAGACACTGAAGCTTTCTTT
NA	TRBV29-1	NA	TRBJ1-1	CSGERTTEAFF	TGCAGCGGCGAACGGACCACTGAAGCTTTCTTT
NA	TRBV11-3	many	TRBJ2-2	CASSSEPTGELFF	TGTGCCAGCAGCTCAGAACCTACCGGGGAGCTGTTTTTT